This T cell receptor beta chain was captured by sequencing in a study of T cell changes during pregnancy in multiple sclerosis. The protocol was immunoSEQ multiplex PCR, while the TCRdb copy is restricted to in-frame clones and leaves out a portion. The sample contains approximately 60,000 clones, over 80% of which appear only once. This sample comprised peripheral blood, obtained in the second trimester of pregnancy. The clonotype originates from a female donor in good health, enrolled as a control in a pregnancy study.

The DNA for the CDR3 is TGTGCCAGCAGCCAAGGGACAGGGGGAGATGAAAAACTGTTTTTT. Translated, it gives CASSQGTGGDEKLFF. The chain links TRBV14 to TRBJ1-4, with TRBD1 matching 10 bases. CDR1 and CDR2 (germline): SGHDN, FVKESK. This CDR3 spans 15 amino acids. V gave up 1 base and J gave up 6 bases; unmatched junction bases: 2.